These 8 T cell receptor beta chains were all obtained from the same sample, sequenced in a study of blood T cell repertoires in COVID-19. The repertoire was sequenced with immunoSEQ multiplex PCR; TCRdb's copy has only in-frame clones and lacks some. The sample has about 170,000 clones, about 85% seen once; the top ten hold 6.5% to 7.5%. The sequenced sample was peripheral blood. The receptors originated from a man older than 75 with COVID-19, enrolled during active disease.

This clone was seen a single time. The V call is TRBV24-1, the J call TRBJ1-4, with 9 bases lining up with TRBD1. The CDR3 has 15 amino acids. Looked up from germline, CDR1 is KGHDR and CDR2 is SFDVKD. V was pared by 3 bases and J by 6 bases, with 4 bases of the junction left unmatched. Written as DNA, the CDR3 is TGTGCCACCAGTGATCCACGGACAGGGGATGAAAAACTGTTTTTT. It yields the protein CATSDPRTGDEKLFF.

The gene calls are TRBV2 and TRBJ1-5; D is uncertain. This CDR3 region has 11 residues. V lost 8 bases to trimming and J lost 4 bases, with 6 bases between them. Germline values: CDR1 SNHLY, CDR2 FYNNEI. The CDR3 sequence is CASGRNQPQHF. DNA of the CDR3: TGTGCCAGCGGCAGAAATCAGCCCCAGCATTTT.

This CDR3 reads CASSHYGPGGYTF. CDR3 in DNA: TGCGCCAGCAGTCATTACGGGCCGGGGGGCTACACCTTC. This chain links TRBV23-1 with TRBJ1-2; unclear D gene. TRBV23-1 is reported as an ORF; its role is uncertain. The ends were cut back, 3 bases at V and 8 bases at J, with 13 bases in the middle. This CDR3 contains 13 residues.

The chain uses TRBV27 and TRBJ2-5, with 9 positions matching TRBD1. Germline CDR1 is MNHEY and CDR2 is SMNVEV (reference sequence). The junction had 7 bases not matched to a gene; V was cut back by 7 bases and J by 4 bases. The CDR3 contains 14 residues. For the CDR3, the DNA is TGTGCCAGCACCATGGGACAGGGTTCAGAGACCCAGTACTTC. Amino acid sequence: CASTMGQGSETQYF.

The CDR3 spells CASSELGRDEQYF. CDR3 DNA sequence: TGCGCCAGCAGTGAGTTAGGCAGGGACGAGCAGTACTTC. This rearrangement joins TRBV10-2 to TRBJ2-7; D perhaps matches TRBD1 (5 bases). The CDR3 has 13 residues. The germline V gene has CDR1 WSHSY and CDR2 SAAADI. V was pared by 1 base and J by 5 bases, with 9 bases between.

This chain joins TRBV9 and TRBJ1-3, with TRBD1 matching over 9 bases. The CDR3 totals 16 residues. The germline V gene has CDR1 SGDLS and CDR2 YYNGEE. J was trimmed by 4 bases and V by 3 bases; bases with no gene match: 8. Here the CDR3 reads CASSAVGQGRGNTIYF. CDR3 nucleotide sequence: TGTGCCAGCAGCGCGGTAGGACAGGGGAGAGGAAACACCATATATTTT. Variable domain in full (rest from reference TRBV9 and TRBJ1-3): DSGVTQTPKHLITATGQRVTLRCSPRSGDLSVYWYQQSLDQGLQFLIQYYNGEERAKGNILERFSAQQFPDLHSELNLSSLELGDSALYFCASSAVGQGRGNTIYFGEGSWLTVV.

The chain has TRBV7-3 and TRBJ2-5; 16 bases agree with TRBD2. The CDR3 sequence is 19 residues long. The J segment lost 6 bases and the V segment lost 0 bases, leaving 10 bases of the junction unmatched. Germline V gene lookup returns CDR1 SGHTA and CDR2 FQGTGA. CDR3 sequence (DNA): TGTGCCAGCAGCTTAACCGGGACTAGCGGGGGGGCATATGTTAAGACCCAGTACTTC. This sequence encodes CASSLTGTSGGAYVKTQYF.

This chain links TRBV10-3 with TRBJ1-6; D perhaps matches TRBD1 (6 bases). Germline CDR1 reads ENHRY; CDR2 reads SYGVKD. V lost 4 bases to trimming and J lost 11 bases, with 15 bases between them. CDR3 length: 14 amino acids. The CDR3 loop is CAISGQDNSAPLHF. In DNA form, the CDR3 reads TGTGCCATCAGTGGACAGGATAATTCAGCACCCCTCCACTTT.